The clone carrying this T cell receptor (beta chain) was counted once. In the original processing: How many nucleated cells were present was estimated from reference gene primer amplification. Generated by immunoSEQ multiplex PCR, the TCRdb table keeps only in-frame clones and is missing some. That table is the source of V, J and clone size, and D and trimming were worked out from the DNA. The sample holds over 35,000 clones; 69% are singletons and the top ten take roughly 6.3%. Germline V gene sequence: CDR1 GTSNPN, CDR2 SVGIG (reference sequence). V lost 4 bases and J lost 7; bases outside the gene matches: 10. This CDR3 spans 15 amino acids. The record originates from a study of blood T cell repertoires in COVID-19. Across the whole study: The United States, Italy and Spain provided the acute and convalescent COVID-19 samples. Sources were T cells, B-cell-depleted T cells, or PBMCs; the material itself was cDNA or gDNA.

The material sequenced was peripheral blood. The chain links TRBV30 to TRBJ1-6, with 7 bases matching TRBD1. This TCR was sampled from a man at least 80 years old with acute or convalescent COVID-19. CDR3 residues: CAWTLEGAGNSPLHF. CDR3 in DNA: TGTGCCTGGACCCTAGAGGGGGCCGGGAATTCACCCCTCCACTTT. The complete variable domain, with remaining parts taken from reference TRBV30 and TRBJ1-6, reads SQTIHQWPATLVQPVGSPLSLECTVEGTSNPNLYWYRQAAGRGLQLLFYSVGIGQISSEVPQNLSASRPQDRQFILSSKKLLLSDSGFYLCAWTLEGAGNSPLHFGNGTRLTVT.